This TCR beta chain was obtained from a study of T cell changes during pregnancy in multiple sclerosis. The germline gives CDR1 SGHVS, CDR2 FQNEAQ. Germline trimming cut 5 bases from V and 3 bases from J; bases unmatched to any gene: 6. CDR3 length: 15 residues. Repertoires were generated with immunoSEQ multiplex PCR, while TCRdb's copy carries only in-frame clones and drops some. The sample has roughly 61,000 clones; around 94% are singletons. The clonotype comes from a female donor with multiple sclerosis, enrolled in a pregnancy study. V and J are TRBV7-8 and TRBJ2-7; 11 nucleotides line up with TRBD2. Sequencing was performed on CD8+ T cells from peripheral blood mononuclear cells, taken after pregnancy. This chain's CDR3 is CASSATTSGSYEQYF. Here the CDR3 DNA reads TGTGCCAGCAGCGCTACCACTAGCGGGAGCTACGAGCAGTACTTC.